This note documents a single TCR beta chain sequence. What it binds is not known. The data belong to a study of cytomegalovirus exposure and HLA in healthy donors. General study findings and limits: The Asian-associated ancestry cluster reportedly had fewer N-insertions than the approximately 630-donor mean in a later analysis. Sequencing probably produced one cluster of sequence variants that were highly shared.

Researchers ran the PCR with 60 Vbeta and 13 Jbeta primers. The repertoire was sequenced with immunoSEQ multiplex PCR; TCRdb's copy has only in-frame clones and lacks some. The sample table sets out roughly 53,000 clones. Trimming shortened V by 0 bases and J by 0 bases, and 8 bases separated the two germline ends. This CDR3 is 15 amino acids long. Per the germline V gene, CDR1 is MNHEY and CDR2 is SVGAGI. This receptor was identified in a female donor in good health and CMV-seronegative. The sequenced sample consisted of PBMCs. The J gene is TRBJ1-1, the V gene TRBV6-5; D not certain. As DNA, the CDR3 is TGTGCCAGCAGTTACTCGACACAGATGAACACTGAAGCTTTCTTT. It translates to CASSYSTQMNTEAFF.